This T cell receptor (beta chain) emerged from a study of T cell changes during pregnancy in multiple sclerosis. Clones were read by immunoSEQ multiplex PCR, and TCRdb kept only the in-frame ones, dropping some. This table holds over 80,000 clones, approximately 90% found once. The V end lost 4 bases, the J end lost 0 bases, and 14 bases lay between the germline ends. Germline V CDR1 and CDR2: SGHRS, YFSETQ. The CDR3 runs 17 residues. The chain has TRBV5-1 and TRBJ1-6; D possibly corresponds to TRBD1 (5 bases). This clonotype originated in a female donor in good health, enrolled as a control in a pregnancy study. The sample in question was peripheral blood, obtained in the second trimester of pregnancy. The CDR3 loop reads CASSRQSLSSYNSPLHF. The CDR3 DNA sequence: TGCGCCAGCAGCCGACAGAGTCTAAGCTCCTATAATTCACCCCTCCACTTT.